The 14 T cell receptor beta chains below come from one sample, sequenced in a study of T cell repertoires in cytomegalovirus infection. A single record per CDR3 protein comes from TCRdb applying MiXCR to the reads. The sample yields more than 35,000 distinct CDR3 sequences, approximately 52% seen once. For these receptors, no antigen is known. Material: CD8+ T cells from cultured PBMCs, obtained from culture after CMV antigen stimulation. Source of these receptors: a human donor in good health (CMV status not recorded). Some clones in this sample may be carry-over from other donors' samples.

This clonotype was seen only a few times. The rearrangement links TRBV27 to TRBJ2-1, with D perhaps given as TRBD1 or TRBD2 (7 bases each). This CDR3 comprises 15 residues. V was shortened by 6 bases and J by 1 base, with 13 bases between the two germline ends. From germline, CDR1 is MNHEY and CDR2 SMNVEV (reference sequence). CDR3 sequence: CASRGRGQSYNEQFF. The DNA of the CDR3 is TGTGCCAGCAGGGGGAGGGGGCAATCCTACAATGAGCAGTTCTTC.

The rearrangement joins TRBV7-8 to TRBJ2-7, with 9 bases matching TRBD1. CDR1 is SGHVS and CDR2 is FQNEAQ in the germline V gene. V trimming: 4 bases; J trimming: 3 bases; junction bases outside the gene matches: 10. This CDR3 comprises 16 residues. CDR3 coding DNA: TGTGCCAGCAGCTCCATTATCCGGGACAGGGTCTACGAGCAGTACTTC. This translates into CASSSIIRDRVYEQYF. The full variable domain, in which reference TRBV7-8 and TRBJ2-7 provide the parts outside the CDR3, is GAGVSQSPRYKVAKRGQDVALRCDPISGHVSLFWYQQALGQGPEFLTYFQNEAQLDKSGLPSDRFFAERPEGSVSTLKIQRTQQEDSAVYLCASSSIIRDRVYEQYFGPGTRLTVT.

This clonotype showed up just a few times. J is TRBJ2-7 and V is TRBV7-9, with D maybe TRBD2 (5 bases). The CDR3 covers 14 residues. Looked up from germline, CDR1 is SEHNR and CDR2 is FQNEAQ (reference sequence). Between the trimmed V and J ends, which lost 0 bases and 4 bases, there was a span of 10 bases. This CDR3 reads CASSLAVSGYEQYF. CDR3 nucleotides: TGTGCCAGCAGCTTAGCGGTGAGCGGATACGAGCAGTACTTC.

The rearrangement uses TRBV19 and TRBJ2-2, with 9 bases fitting TRBD2. The V and J ends lost 6 bases and 4 bases, in that order; junction bases with no gene match: 9. CDR3 length equals 16 residues. Germline CDR1 reads LNHDA; CDR2 reads SQIVND (reference sequence). The chain's CDR3 is CASRSSSGIPTGELFF. The CDR3, as DNA: TGTGCCAGTAGGTCCTCTAGCGGGATACCCACCGGGGAGCTGTTTTTT.

The V gene is TRBV28, the J gene TRBJ2-1, with 10 bases identical to TRBD1. V gave up 3 bases and J gave up 7 bases; unmatched junction bases: 15. This CDR3 spans 18 amino acids. Germline V gene lookup returns CDR1 MDHEN and CDR2 SYDVKM. Here the CDR3 DNA reads TGTGCCAGCAGTTTCCCAGCGGACAGGGGGTCCTGGGGGAATGAGCAGTTCTTC. As protein: CASSFPADRGSWGNEQFF.

The rearrangement joins TRBV7-6 to TRBJ2-7, with D possibly TRBD1 on 5 matching bases. The length of the CDR3 is 12 residues. The V end lost 3 bases, the J end lost 5 bases, and 8 bases lay between the germline ends. Germline loops: CDR1 SGHVS, CDR2 FNYEAQ. The CDR3 protein is CASSFEGDEQYF. The CDR3 coding sequence is TGTGCCAGCAGCTTTGAAGGGGACGAGCAGTACTTC.

The CDR3 protein is CASSLGDVSPDTQYF. In nucleotides, the CDR3 is TGTGCCAGCAGCTTAGGGGATGTCTCACCAGATACGCAGTATTTT. The chain links TRBV7-6 to TRBJ2-3; the D is unclear. V shed 1 base and J shed 4 bases, with 12 bases lying between them. The CDR3 has 15 residues. The germline V gene encodes CDR1 SGHVS and CDR2 FNYEAQ.

The chain uses TRBV28 and TRBJ2-7; 7 bases map to TRBD2. CDR1 and CDR2 from the germline V gene are MDHEN and SYDVKM. V was clipped by 2 bases and J by 3 bases; unmatched bases: 4. The CDR3 totals 14 residues. The CDR3 spells CASSLERDGYEQYF. For the CDR3, the DNA is TGTGCCAGCAGTTTAGAGCGGGACGGCTACGAGCAGTACTTC.

This clonotype has a count of ten or more. This chain uses TRBV7-2 with TRBJ1-5; the D gene is possibly TRBD1 (5 bases). Germline V lookup: CDR1 SGHTA, CDR2 FQGNSA. This CDR3 has 16 amino acids. Trimming removed 1 base from V and 6 bases from J, with 16 bases in between. CDR3 DNA sequence: TGTGCCAGCAGCTTAGTACGGGTCAGGGTGGGTCAGCCCCAGCATTTT. Protein: CASSLVRVRVGQPQHF. Full variable domain (rest looked up from reference TRBV7-2 and TRBJ1-5): GAGVSQSPSNKVTEKGKDVELRCDPISGHTALYWYRQSLGQGLEFLIYFQGNSAPDKSGLPSDRFSAERTGGSVSTLTIQRTQQEDSAVYLCASSLVRVRVGQPQHFGDGTRLSIL.

The chain carries TRBV27 and TRBJ2-3; D unclear. Germline CDR1 MNHEY, CDR2 SMNVEV (reference sequence). The length of the CDR3 is 13 residues. Trimming left V 7 bases short and J 6 bases short, with 14 bases between. CDR3 DNA sequence: TGTGCCAGCATACGAGCCCCTTTGGATACGCAGTATTTT. It specifies CASIRAPLDTQYF.

The chain joins TRBV7-9 to TRBJ2-7; 8 bases are shared with TRBD1. The CDR3 totals 16 residues. Per germline, CDR1 SEHNR and CDR2 FQNEAQ (reference sequence). With 3 bases clipped from V and 2 bases from J, the junction kept 9 bases outside the gene matches. The CDR3 DNA follows: TGTGCCAGCAGCTTCCCCTCAGGGGGCAACGCCTACGAGCAGTACTTC. It codes for CASSFPSGGNAYEQYF.

The chain carries TRBV7-2 and TRBJ2-1; a weak D match, TRBD2 (5 bases). This CDR3 has 11 residues. CDR1 is SGHTA and CDR2 is FQGNSA in the germline V gene. The ends were cut back, 1 base at V and 10 bases at J, with 5 bases in the middle. CDR3 residues: CASSLGGEQFF. The CDR3 nucleotides read TGTGCCAGCAGCTTAGGCGGGGAGCAGTTCTTC.

To note about this clonotype: Just one base apart from a much larger clone, this may be a read error. The chain links TRBV7-6 to TRBJ2-7; TRBD2 matches at 7 bases. The CDR3 has 13 amino acids. V shed 0 bases, J shed 7 bases, and the junction held 3 bases outside the gene matches. The V gene's germline CDR1 is SGHVS and CDR2 FNYEAQ. CDR3 sequence (DNA): TGTGCCAGCAGCTTAGCGGGGGGGGTTGAGCAGTACTTC. The encoded protein is CASSLAGGVEQYF.

This chain links TRBV6-6 with TRBJ2-3, with D possibly TRBD2 on 5 matching bases. Germline CDR1 and CDR2: MNHNY and SVGAGI (reference sequence). V shed 5 bases and J shed 2 bases, with 8 bases lying between them. The length of the CDR3 is 13 residues. CDR3 nucleotides: TGTGCCAGCAGTCCCGGGGACACAGATACGCAGTATTTT. As protein: CASSPGDTDTQYF.